This T cell receptor beta chain comes out of a study of blood T cell repertoires in COVID-19. The wider study: T cells, B-cell-depleted T cells, or PBMCs provided the cDNA or gDNA that served as material.

Per the study methods: Reference gene primer amplification yielded estimated nucleated cell counts. This table comes from immunoSEQ multiplex PCR, and its TCRdb copy is limited to in-frame clones, with some not included. V, J and clone size are those of that table, while D and trimming were read from the DNA. The sample gives tens of thousands of clones, more than 70% of which show up once; around 30% is in the top ten. The CDR3 consists of 14 residues. Per the germline V gene, CDR1 is MGHDK and CDR2 is SYGVNS. V was cut by 2 bases and J by 6 bases, with 12 bases left in between. The V gene is TRBV25-1, the J gene TRBJ2-3, with a weak D call TRBD1 (6 bases). The sequenced sample consisted of peripheral blood. The origin of this receptor is an elderly woman with acute or convalescent COVID-19. In DNA form, the CDR3 reads TGTGCCAGCAGTGAAACCCTTAGGGGGGATACGCAGTATTTT. Amino acids: CASSETLRGDTQYF.